Listed below are T cell receptor beta chains from one sample, sequenced in a study of T-cell memory formation after mild COVID-19. TCRdb fed the 5' RACE reads into MiXCR, producing one record per CDR3 protein. This sample has about 320,000 distinct CDR3 sequences, with more than 13% found just once. Source material: PBMCs or a T cell subset sorted from them (not recorded which). These receptors all stem from a man aged 18 to 29 who had mild COVID-19 (a few samples of this study predate the infection). Cell type and time point are not known. Each CDR3 is given with its conserved first and last residue. Each record gives: CDR3 DNA, CDR3 protein, D gene, clone size, V gene, J gene, CDR3 length. D genes are given only for firm matches. Some rows mark clone size as missing; the rest say once, few, many or name a class of expanded clone.

TGTGCCAGCAGCCGGACAGTGGGTCAGCCCCAGCATTTT	CASSRTVGQPQHF	.	few	TRBV9	TRBJ1-5	13
TGCGCCAGCAGCTTGACTAGCGGGGGAGAGACCCAGTACTTC	CASSLTSGGETQYF	TRBD2	many	TRBV5-1	TRBJ2-5	14
TGTGCCAGCAGCCAAGGGGGCTCGACAGATACGCAGTATTTT	CASSQGGSTDTQYF	.	few	TRBV4-2	TRBJ2-3	14
TGCAGTGCTAGAGCCAGGGGTAACACCGGGGAGCTGTTTTTT	CSARARGNTGELFF	.	.	TRBV20-1	TRBJ2-2	14
TGTGCCAGCAGTTACTCGAACAGCCAAGAGACCCAGTACTTC	CASSYSNSQETQYF	.	.	TRBV6-5	TRBJ2-5	14
TGTGCCAGCAGCTCCGGGACAGGTGGAGAGACCCAGTACTTC	CASSSGTGGETQYF	TRBD1	.	TRBV7-9	TRBJ2-5	14
TGTGCCAGCAGCTTAGTCTCCACAGGGACGACAGATACGCAGTATTTT	CASSLVSTGTTDTQYF	.	.	TRBV11-2	TRBJ2-3	16
TGTGCCAGCAGCTTTGACTCCTCGGGCACTGAAGCTTTCTTT	CASSFDSSGTEAFF	.	few	TRBV7-2	TRBJ1-1	14
TGCGCCAGCAGCCAAGTTCCACCCCAGGGTGGCTACACCTTC	CASSQVPPQGGYTF	.	few	TRBV4-1	TRBJ1-2	14
TGTGCCAGCAGCTTAGTACAGGGGGCAACCCGCTACTTC	CASSLVQGATRYF	TRBD1	.	TRBV7-9	TRBJ1-2	13
TGTGCCATCAGTGCGGTAGCGGGGGGGCTGAGCACCGGGGAGCTGTTTTTT	CAISAVAGGLSTGELFF	TRBD2	.	TRBV10-3	TRBJ2-2	17
TGCGCCAGCAGCCCGGCGACAGACCGTCGAGGGTATGAAAAACTGTTTTTT	CASSPATDRRGYEKLFF	.	.	TRBV5-1	TRBJ1-4	17
TGTGCCAGCAGTTTCGCTAGCGGGGCCTCGCAGTATTTT	CASSFASGASQYF	TRBD2	.	TRBV27	TRBJ2-3	13
TGCGCCAGCAGCTTGACCACAGGGGTTGGCACTGAAGCTTTCTTT	CASSLTTGVGTEAFF	TRBD1	few	TRBV5-1	TRBJ1-1	15
TGCAGTGCTAGCCTACCAGGGACGGAAAAAATCGGCTACACCTTC	CSASLPGTEKIGYTF	.	few	TRBV20-1	TRBJ1-2	15
TGTGCCAGCAGCTTTTACGCGGGGGCGGAAGATACGCAGTATTTT	CASSFYAGAEDTQYF	.	few	TRBV7-2	TRBJ2-3	15
TGTGCCAGCAGCCAAGGTGGGGGAGGAGTCTATGGCTACACCTTC	CASSQGGGGVYGYTF	.	few	TRBV3-1	TRBJ1-2	15
TGTGCCAGCAGCTTTGGGACCGTCGGAGGGTCACCCCTCCACTTT	CASSFGTVGGSPLHF	.	few	TRBV7-9	TRBJ1-6	15
TGCAGCGTGACGGGACAGCTGAACACTGAAGCTTTCTTT	CSVTGQLNTEAFF	TRBD1	.	TRBV29-1	TRBJ1-1	13
TGTGCCAGCAGCGAGGGGGGGCAGACGAGTGGTGGCTACACCTTC	CASSEGGQTSGGYTF	.	.	TRBV5-4	TRBJ1-2	15
TGTGCCAGCAGCCCTTTAGGACTAGCGACACCCGGGCAGTTCTTC	CASSPLGLATPGQFF	TRBD2	.	TRBV11-2	TRBJ2-1	15
TGTGCCAGCTCCCGGCCGGGAGACCAAGAGACCCAGTACTTC	CASSRPGDQETQYF	.	.	TRBV18	TRBJ2-5	14